This T cell receptor (beta chain) was observed in a study of beta chain features in type 1 diabetes. The whole isolated RNA underwent reverse transcription, so sequencing captured expressed TCRB transcripts. Only in-frame clones appear in the TCRdb table, and some are missing; sequencing was by immunoSEQ multiplex PCR. The sample includes 150,000 or so clones, 7% to 10% seen only once; the top ten take 2% to 3%. V was clipped by 4 bases and J by 4 bases; unmatched bases: 14. Germline V CDR1 and CDR2: LGHNA, YNFKEQ. This CDR3 has 20 residues. Sequenced sample: central memory CD4+ T cells from blood. This TCR was recovered from a woman under 30 in good health. V usage is TRBV4-2 and J usage is TRBJ2-2, with 14 bases fitting TRBD2. The CDR3 here is CASSREPRTSGGSSTGELFF. Here the CDR3 DNA reads TGTGCCAGCAGCCGAGAGCCTCGGACTAGCGGGGGGTCGAGCACCGGGGAGCTGTTTTTT.